Listed here are 7 T cell receptor beta chains from one sample, sequenced in a study of shared clonotypes between healthy human individuals. Repertoires were generated with immunoSEQ multiplex PCR, while TCRdb's copy carries only in-frame clones and drops some. Counted here are over a million clones, under 99% occurring once; the ten biggest clones make up about 0.45%. Material: naive CD4+ T cells sorted from blood. Subset of the sample: CD45RA+ positively selected. The receptor source for this set is a man younger than 40 in good health.

The chain uses TRBV6-1 and TRBJ1-1; D uncertain. This CDR3 contains 15 residues. Germline CDR1 reads MNHNS; CDR2 reads SASEGT. V dropped 1 base and J dropped 7 bases, with 16 bases sitting between them. CDR3 amino acids: CASSEGTFWTSEAFF. Written as DNA, the CDR3 is TGTGCCAGCAGTGAAGGAACCTTTTGGACTAGTGAAGCTTTCTTT.

The chain links TRBV2 to TRBJ2-1; TRBD2 matches 10 bases. The CDR3 spans 17 residues. The V and J ends lost 6 bases and 2 bases, in that order; junction bases with no gene match: 10. CDR1 and CDR2 from the germline V gene are SNHLY and FYNNEI. The CDR3 loop reads CASSARSSGRTYNEQFF. The CDR3 nucleotides read TGTGCCAGCAGCGCACGATCTAGCGGGAGAACCTACAATGAGCAGTTCTTC.

The chain uses TRBV6-4 and TRBJ1-2; weak D call: TRBD1 (6 bases). Germline values: CDR1 MRHNA, CDR2 SNTAGT. The CDR3 is 13 amino acids. The V gene lost 4 bases and the J gene lost 8 bases, with 14 bases spanning the gap. CDR3 DNA sequence: TGTGCCAGCAGTGCGGACAGAGTTTCCGGCTACACCTTC. Protein product: CASSADRVSGYTF.

This rearrangement joins TRBV7-2 to TRBJ2-1; tentative D call: TRBD2 (5 bases). The CDR3 runs 12 residues. Trimming removed 5 bases at V and 11 bases at J, with 13 bases between. The germline V gene encodes CDR1 SGHTA and CDR2 FQGNSA. The CDR3 sequence: CASSLPGSKQFF. CDR3 nucleotides: TGTGCCAGCAGCCTACCGGGAAGTAAGCAGTTCTTC.

This chain connects TRBV4-1 to TRBJ2-5; D possibly corresponds to TRBD2 (5 bases). Trimming stripped 1 base from V and 5 bases from J, with 11 bases between. In germline, CDR1 is MGHRA, CDR2 YSYEKL. The CDR3 has 14 amino acids. The CDR3 sequence: CASSQGGFQETQYF. The CDR3 coding sequence is TGCGCCAGCAGCCAAGGCGGGTTTCAGGAGACCCAGTACTTC.

The chain links TRBV28 to TRBJ2-2; TRBD2 is a possible D gene (6 bases). This CDR3 has 15 residues. The germline V and J ends were trimmed by 1 base and 6 bases, with 12 bases remaining between them. Germline CDR1 is MDHEN and CDR2 is SYDVKM. CDR3 coding DNA: TGTGCCAGCAGTTTATATAGCGGTGTCGCCGGGGAGCTGTTTTTT. Translated, it gives CASSLYSGVAGELFF.

A word on this clone: Other DNA sequences within the sample encode an identical CDR3. This chain connects TRBV4-1 to TRBJ2-7, with TRBD2 as a possible D gene (6 bases). V lost 4 bases, J lost 2 bases, and 9 bases lay in between. Germline V CDR1 and CDR2: MGHRA, YSYEKL. The CDR3 runs to 13 residues. The CDR3 here is CASSRDSTYEQYF. The CDR3 bases are TGCGCCAGCAGCCGGGACTCAACCTACGAGCAGTACTTC.